One TCR beta chain is described in this entry. Its antigen is still unknown. Germline and junction disagree at one end, which may indicate a read error. The data belong to a study of prognosis after radiotherapy for stage I lung cancer. Looking at the study overall: Over 11 patients presented with newly diagnosed primary stage I lung tumors, and roughly 5 carried oligometastatic NSCLC following surgical resection of the primary tumor. Median age was almost 75 years (roughly 50 to 84) among around 13 men and over five women.

Study-wide findings and caveats: Diminished Shannon entropy following stereotactic body radiation therapy characterized patients who developed distant metastases. Counted unique TCR clones declined after stereotactic body radiation therapy (median around 10,000 versus 6,900).

Genomic DNA was subjected to two-round multiplex PCR for amplification of TCR beta CDR3. First-round PCR used primers specific to each TRBV and TRBJ gene. Via MiXCR, TCRdb re-called the multiplex PCR reads, giving one row per CDR3 protein. The table includes 15,000 to 20,000 distinct CDR3 sequences, roughly 53% detected once. Looked up from germline, CDR1 is DFQATT and CDR2 is SNEGSKA (reference sequence). The CDR3 consists of 16 residues. The source is a donor over 45 with non-small cell lung cancer. V is TRBV20-1 and J is TRBJ1-5; TRBD1 is a possible D gene (5 bases). Material: PBMCs, obtained before or after stereotactic body radiation therapy (not recorded which). For the CDR3, the DNA is TGCAGTGCTAGGGTGGACCCGGGACGAGGCAATCATCCCCAGCATTTT. Translation: CSARVDPGRGNHPQHF.